Described below is a single TCR beta chain sequence and its context. These data originate in a study of OX40 agonist ivuxolimab in advanced cancers. The protocol was immunoSEQ multiplex PCR, while the TCRdb copy is restricted to in-frame clones and leaves out a portion. This sample has 40,000 to 60,000 clones, with approximately 83% found just once. The CDR3 runs to 15 residues. The V end was cut by 4 bases, the J end by 5 bases, with 17 bases between. Sequencing was performed on CD4+ or CD8+ T cells sorted from blood, taken in a trial of the OX40 agonist ivuxolimab. V gene TRBV23-1 combines with J gene TRBJ2-5, with unresolved D. TRBV23-1 is an ORF, and what it does is uncertain. The source of this sequence is an adult with an advanced solid tumor such as melanoma, head and neck, liver or kidney cancer. CDR3 sequence reads: CASSRLRREGETQYF. The CDR3 DNA sequence: TGCGCCAGCAGTCGCCTCCGGAGAGAAGGGGAGACCCAGTACTTC.